The sequence of this TCR beta chain was determined in a study of cytomegalovirus exposure and HLA in healthy donors. The CDR3 consists of 13 residues. Germline V gene data show CDR1 as MRHNA and CDR2 as SNTAGT. V shed 3 bases and J 9 bases; nucleotides not matched to a gene: 4. Clones were sequenced by immunoSEQ multiplex PCR, and TCRdb holds only the in-frame ones, with some missing. The sample consists of approximately 240,000 clones, under 95% of them appearing once. Material for sequencing was PBMCs. This TCR was recovered from a young woman in good health and CMV-seronegative. V usage is TRBV6-4 and J usage is TRBJ2-1, with 8 bases lining up with TRBD2. The CDR3 DNA reads TGTGCCAGCAGTGAAGCCCTAGCGGGTGAGCAGTTCTTC. It is translated as CASSEALAGEQFF.